The TCR beta chain under discussion was sequenced for a study of blood T cell repertoires in COVID-19. Study-wide context: COVID-19 samples collected from the United States, Italy and Spain covered acute and convalescent phases. From T cells, B-cell-depleted T cells, or PBMCs came the material, which was cDNA or gDNA.

The sample holds a few counts of this clone. Germline CDR1 and CDR2: LGHDT and YNNKEL (reference sequence). V was cut by 1 base and J by 3 bases, with 12 bases left in between. This CDR3 is 15 amino acids long. Authors' methods: Scientists estimated how many nucleated cells there were by amplifying reference gene primers. The data were produced by immunoSEQ multiplex PCR, yet TCRdb's version contains in-frame clones alone and is incomplete. V, J and clone size are those of that table, while D and trimming were read from the DNA. The sample lists about 44,000 clones; over 65% were seen once. Material: peripheral blood. The V and J genes are TRBV3-1 (or the pseudogene TRBV3-2) and TRBJ1-1, with D tentatively TRBD1 (6 bases). This receptor was identified in a man older than 75 with acute or convalescent COVID-19. The DNA of the CDR3 is TGTGCCAGCAGCCAAGGGATAGGGGGTTACACTGAAGCTTTCTTT. Translation gives CASSQGIGGYTEAFF.